This entry describes one T cell receptor beta chain. The repertoire was sequenced with immunoSEQ multiplex PCR; TCRdb's copy has only in-frame clones and lacks some. The sample has about 62,000 clones, approximately 88% seen once. This record comes from a study of blood T cell repertoires in COVID-19. The germline CDR1 and CDR2 sequences are MNHEY and SVGEGT. The CDR3 covers 13 residues. V was shortened by 7 bases and J by 2 bases, with 9 bases between the two germline ends. The sequenced sample consisted of peripheral blood. This receptor was identified in a woman in her sixties or seventies with acute or convalescent COVID-19. V and J are TRBV6-2 or TRBV6-3 and TRBJ1-5; D is uncertain. The CDR3 spells CASTPRGNQPQHF. Written as DNA, the CDR3 is TGTGCCAGCACCCCCCGGGGCAATCAGCCCCAGCATTTT.